These T cell receptor beta chains were read from a single sample in a study of cytomegalovirus exposure and HLA in healthy donors. TCRdb's table, derived via immunoSEQ multiplex PCR, lists solely in-frame clones and lacks some. The sample yields about 160,000 clones, 76% seen once. What was sequenced was PBMCs. Every receptor here comes from a man aged 55 to 70 in good health and CMV-seronegative. CDR3s leave out the opening cysteine and the closing phenylalanine or tryptophan. Each record gives: J gene, D gene, V gene, CDR3 protein. A D gene is named only where the DNA matches it firmly.

TRBJ1-2	TRBD1	TRBV6-5	ASSNGQGTHGYT
TRBJ2-2	TRBD1	TRBV7-7	ASSSGQGASGELF
TRBJ1-2	NA	TRBV6-1	ASSENSGYGYT
TRBJ1-2	NA	TRBV28	ASSSVPTQLYPI
TRBJ2-3	NA	TRBV6-5	ASRVPAADTQY
TRBJ2-7	NA	TRBV30	AWSWALAEQY
TRBJ2-5	NA	TRBV9	ASSVGIRGTDTGETQY
TRBJ2-7	NA	TRBV7-9	ASSSAYEQY
TRBJ2-3	TRBD2	TRBV6-1	ASTDAGLAGSTDTQY
TRBJ2-7	TRBD1	TRBV10-1	AGDRGRLREQY
TRBJ2-3	NA	TRBV5-6	ASSLAGENTQY
TRBJ1-5	NA	TRBV5-1	ASSLGGFNQPQH
TRBJ1-1	NA	TRBV7-2	ASSSLGVRNTEAF
TRBJ1-5	NA	TRBV21-1	ASSPSVGISNQPQH
TRBJ2-7	NA	TRBV6-5	ASSYPKGQGHEQY
TRBJ1-6	TRBD1	TRBV5-1	ASSTGQELAPLH
TRBJ2-1	TRBD2	TRBV9	ASSVEVSGSRYEQF
TRBJ2-3	NA	TRBV7-2	ASNKRGLTDTQY